The following is a TCR beta chain sequence with its context. Its target is not known. Generated by immunoSEQ multiplex PCR, the TCRdb table keeps only in-frame clones and is missing some. The sample includes about 26,000 clones, about 80% seen only once; the top ten take around 12%. The data are from a study of OX40 agonist ivuxolimab in advanced cancers. Overall study: The patients got ivuxolimab, which is an agonistic anti-OX40 (CD134) antibody. Patients with prior anti-PD-1, anti-PD-L1 or anti-CTLA-4 therapy were eligible; about 41% had some.

CDR1 is ENHRY and CDR2 is SYGVKD in the germline V gene. Trimming removed 10 bases from V and 1 base from J; junction bases left unmatched: 3. There are 12 residues in the CDR3. Regarding the study as a whole: Clonal expansion from baseline to week 6 occurred in both CD4+ and CD8+ T cells.

Sequencing used CD4+ or CD8+ T cells sorted from blood, obtained in a trial of the OX40 agonist ivuxolimab. This sequence joins TRBV10-3 and TRBJ2-7; 8 bases map to TRBD1. The clonotype comes from an adult with an advanced solid tumor such as melanoma, head and neck, liver or kidney cancer. The CDR3: CATGQGSYEQYF. CDR3 coding DNA: TGTGCCACCGGACAGGGATCCTACGAGCAGTACTTC.